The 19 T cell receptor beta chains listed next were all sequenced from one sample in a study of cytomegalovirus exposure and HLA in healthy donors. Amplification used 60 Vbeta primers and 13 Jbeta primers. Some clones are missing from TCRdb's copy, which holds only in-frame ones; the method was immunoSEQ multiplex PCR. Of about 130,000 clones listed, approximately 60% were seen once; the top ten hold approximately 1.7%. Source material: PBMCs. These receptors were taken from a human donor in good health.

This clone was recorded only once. This chain's CDR3 is CASSPEGQDTQYF. CDR3 nucleotide sequence: TGTGCCAGCAGCCCGGAGGGCCAGGATACGCAGTATTTT. The rearrangement links TRBV7-2 to TRBJ2-3, with D maybe TRBD2 (6 bases). The germline V and J ends were trimmed by 5 bases and 6 bases, with 12 bases remaining between them. CDR3 length: 13 residues. Germline lookup yields CDR1 SGHTA and CDR2 FQGNSA.

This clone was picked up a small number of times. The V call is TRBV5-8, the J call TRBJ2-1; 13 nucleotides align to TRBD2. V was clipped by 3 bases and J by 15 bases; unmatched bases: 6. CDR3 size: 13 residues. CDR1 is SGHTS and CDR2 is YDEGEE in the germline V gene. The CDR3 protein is CASSYTSGRALFF. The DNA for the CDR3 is TGTGCCAGCAGCTATACTAGCGGGAGGGCCTTGTTCTTC.

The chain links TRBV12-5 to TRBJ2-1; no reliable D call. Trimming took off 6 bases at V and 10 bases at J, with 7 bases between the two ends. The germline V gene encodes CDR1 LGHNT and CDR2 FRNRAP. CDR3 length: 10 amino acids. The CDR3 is CASGRSEQFF. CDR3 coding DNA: TGTGCTAGTGGGCGATCGGAGCAGTTCTTC.

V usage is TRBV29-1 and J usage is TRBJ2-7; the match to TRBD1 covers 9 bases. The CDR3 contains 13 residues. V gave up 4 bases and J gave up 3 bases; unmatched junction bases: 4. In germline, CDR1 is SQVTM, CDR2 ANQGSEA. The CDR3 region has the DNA TGCAGCGTTGTACAGGGGGCGAGCTACGAGCAGTACTTC. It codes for CSVVQGASYEQYF.

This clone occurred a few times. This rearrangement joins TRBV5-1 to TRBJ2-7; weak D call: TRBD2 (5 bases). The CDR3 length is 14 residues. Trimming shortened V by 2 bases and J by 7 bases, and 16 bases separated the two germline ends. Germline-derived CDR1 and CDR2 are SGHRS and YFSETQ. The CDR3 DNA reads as TGCGCCAGCAGCTTTGGCGGGTGGATCCGGGAGCAGTACTTC. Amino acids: CASSFGGWIREQYF.

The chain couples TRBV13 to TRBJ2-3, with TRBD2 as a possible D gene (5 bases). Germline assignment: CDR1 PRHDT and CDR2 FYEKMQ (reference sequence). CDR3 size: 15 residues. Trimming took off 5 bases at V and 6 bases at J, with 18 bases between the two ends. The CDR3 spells CASSSRLRRWDTQYF. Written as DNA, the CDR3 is TGTGCCAGCAGCAGCAGACTCAGGAGGTGGGATACGCAGTATTTT.

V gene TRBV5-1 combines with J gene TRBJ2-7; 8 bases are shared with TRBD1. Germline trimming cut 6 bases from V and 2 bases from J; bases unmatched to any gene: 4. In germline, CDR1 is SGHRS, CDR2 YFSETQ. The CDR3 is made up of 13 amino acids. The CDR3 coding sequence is TGCGCCAGCAAGGGACAGGCCCCCTACGAGCAGTACTTC. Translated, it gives CASKGQAPYEQYF. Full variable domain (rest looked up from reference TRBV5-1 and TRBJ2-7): KAGVTQTPRYLIKTRGQQVTLSCSPISGHRSVSWYQQTPGQGLQFLFEYFSETQRNKGNFPGRFSGRQFSNSRSEMNVSTLELGDSALYLCASKGQAPYEQYFGPGTRLTVT.

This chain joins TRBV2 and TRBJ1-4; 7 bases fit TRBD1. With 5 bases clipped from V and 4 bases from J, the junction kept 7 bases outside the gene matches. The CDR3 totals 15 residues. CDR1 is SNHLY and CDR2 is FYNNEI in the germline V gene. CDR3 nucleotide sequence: TGTGCCAGCAGTAAAAACAGGGGATATAATGAAAAACTGTTTTTT. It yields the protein CASSKNRGYNEKLFF.

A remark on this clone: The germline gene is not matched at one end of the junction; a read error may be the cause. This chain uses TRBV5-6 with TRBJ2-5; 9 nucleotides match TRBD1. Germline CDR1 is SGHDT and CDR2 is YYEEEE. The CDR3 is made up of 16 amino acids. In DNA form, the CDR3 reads TGTGCCAGCAGTCCCGGGACAGGGAGGGGTTATACGTCGATGAACTTC. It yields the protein CASSPGTGRGYTSMNF.

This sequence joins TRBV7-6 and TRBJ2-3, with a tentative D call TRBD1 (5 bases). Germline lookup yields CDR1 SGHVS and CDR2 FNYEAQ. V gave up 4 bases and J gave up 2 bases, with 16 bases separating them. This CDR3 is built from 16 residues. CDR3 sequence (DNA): TGTGCCAGCAGCTCACCCTGGGGCGGCCACACAGATACGCAGTATTTT. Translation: CASSSPWGGHTDTQYF.

In DNA, the CDR3 is TGTGCCAGCAGCGGGGACTCGGGTGGCTACACCTTC. Translating it yields CASSGDSGGYTF. This rearrangement joins TRBV9 to TRBJ1-2, with a possible D match to TRBD1 (5 bases). Per germline, CDR1 SGDLS and CDR2 YYNGEE. The V end was cut by 3 bases, the J end by 7 bases, with 10 bases between. The CDR3 has 12 amino acids.

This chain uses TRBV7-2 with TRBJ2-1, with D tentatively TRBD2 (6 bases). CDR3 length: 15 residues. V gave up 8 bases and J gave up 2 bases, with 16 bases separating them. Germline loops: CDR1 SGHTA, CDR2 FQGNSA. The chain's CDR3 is CASYLPGVAYNEQFF. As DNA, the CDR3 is TGTGCCAGCTACCTCCCGGGAGTGGCCTACAATGAGCAGTTCTTC.

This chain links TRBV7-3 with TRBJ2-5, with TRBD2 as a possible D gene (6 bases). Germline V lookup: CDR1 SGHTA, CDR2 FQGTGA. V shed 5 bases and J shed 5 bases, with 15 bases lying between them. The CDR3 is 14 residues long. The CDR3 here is CASSPRGLGETQYF. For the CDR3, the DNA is TGTGCCAGCAGCCCACGGGGGTTGGGGGAGACCCAGTACTTC.

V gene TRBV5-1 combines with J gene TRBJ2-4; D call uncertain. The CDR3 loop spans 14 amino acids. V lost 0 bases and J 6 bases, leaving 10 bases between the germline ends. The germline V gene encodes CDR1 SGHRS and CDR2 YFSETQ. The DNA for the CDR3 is TGCGCCAGCAGCTTGGCCGGCAGGCCAAACATTCAGTACTTC. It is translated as CASSLAGRPNIQYF.

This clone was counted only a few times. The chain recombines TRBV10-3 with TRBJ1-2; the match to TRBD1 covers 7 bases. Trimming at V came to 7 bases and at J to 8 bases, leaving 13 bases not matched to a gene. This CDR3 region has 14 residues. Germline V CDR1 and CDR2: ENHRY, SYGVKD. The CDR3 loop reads CAITEGTARRGYTF. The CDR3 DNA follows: TGTGCCATCACAGAAGGGACAGCGAGACGAGGCTACACCTTC.

The CDR3 coding sequence is TGTGCCAGCAGGGGGGGACTAGCGGGAGGTGAGCAGTTCTTC. It encodes CASRGGLAGGEQFF. The J gene is TRBJ2-1, the V gene TRBV28, with 15 bases that match TRBD2. This CDR3 spans 14 amino acids. Germline CDR1 MDHEN, CDR2 SYDVKM. The V and J ends lost 6 bases and 9 bases, in that order; junction bases with no gene match: 3.

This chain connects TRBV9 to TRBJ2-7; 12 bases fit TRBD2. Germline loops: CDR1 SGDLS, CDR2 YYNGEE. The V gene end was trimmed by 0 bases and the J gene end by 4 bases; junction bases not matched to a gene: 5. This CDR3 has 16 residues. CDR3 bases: TGTGCCAGCAGCGTAGGGATAACTAGCGGGAGGTACGAGCAGTACTTC. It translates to CASSVGITSGRYEQYF.

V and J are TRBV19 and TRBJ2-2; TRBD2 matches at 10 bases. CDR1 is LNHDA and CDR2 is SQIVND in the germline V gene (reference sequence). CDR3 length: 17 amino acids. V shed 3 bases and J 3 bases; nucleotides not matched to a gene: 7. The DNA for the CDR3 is TGTGCCAGTAGTATTCTAGCGGGAGCTGGGTACACCGGGGAGCTGTTTTTT. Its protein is CASSILAGAGYTGELFF. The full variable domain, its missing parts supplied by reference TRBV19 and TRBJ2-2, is DGGITQSPKYLFRKEGQNVTLSCEQNLNHDAMYWYRQDPGQGLRLIYYSQIVNDFQKGDIAEGYSVSREKKESFPLTVTSAQKNPTAFYLCASSILAGAGYTGELFFGEGSRLTVL.

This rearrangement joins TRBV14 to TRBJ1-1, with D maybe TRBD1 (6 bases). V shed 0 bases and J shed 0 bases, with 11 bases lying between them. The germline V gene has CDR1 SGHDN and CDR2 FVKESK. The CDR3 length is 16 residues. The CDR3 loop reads CASSQDPTGLNTEAFF. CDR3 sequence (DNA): TGTGCCAGCAGCCAAGACCCCACAGGGTTGAACACTGAAGCTTTCTTT.